The clone carrying this T cell receptor beta chain came up many times. The ends were cut back, 6 bases at V and 6 bases at J, with 15 bases in the middle. Germline lookup yields CDR1 SQVTM and CDR2 ANQGSEA. The CDR3 has 12 amino acids. The sample is drawn from a study of early T cells in non-severe SARS-CoV-2 infection. As for the study in general: Sequencing of bulk RNA from unsorted whole blood was done, without chain pairing.

cDNA molecules, individually, were tagged with unique molecular identifiers. TCRdb reanalysed the 5' RACE reads using MiXCR and keeps one entry per CDR3 protein. The sample shows around 70,000 distinct CDR3 sequences, 9% to 10% of them seen only once. The material sequenced was whole blood, taken at baseline. The receptor was isolated from an adult who was a healthcare worker with PCR-confirmed SARS-CoV-2 infection or an uninfected control (not recorded which). The chain couples TRBV29-1 to TRBJ2-7, with D tentatively TRBD1 or TRBD2 (5 bases each). This CDR3 is CSVVAGDAEQYF. The CDR3 DNA reads TGCAGCGTCGTAGCCGGGGACGCCGAGCAGTACTTC.